This T cell receptor (beta chain) was identified in a study of blood T cell repertoires in COVID-19. Study overall: There were acute and convalescent COVID-19 samples, and they came from the United States, Italy and Spain.

Clones were read by immunoSEQ multiplex PCR, and TCRdb kept only the in-frame ones, dropping some. Of hundreds of thousands of clones detected, 87% appear once; the ten largest clones hold approximately 2.4%. This clone was observed once. Germline V lookup: CDR1 SEHNR, CDR2 FQNEAQ (reference sequence). The CDR3 spans 16 residues. V trimming: 1 base; J trimming: 7 bases; junction bases outside the gene matches: 9. What was sequenced was peripheral blood. The TCR sequence derives from a man between 18 and 35 years old with active or convalescent COVID-19. The rearrangement joins TRBV7-9 to TRBJ1-2; 10 bases agree with TRBD1. CDR3 protein: CASSLEGQGLSGGYTF. CDR3 DNA sequence: TGTGCCAGCAGCTTAGAGGGACAGGGGTTATCGGGTGGCTACACCTTC.